Listed below are T cell receptor beta chains from one sample, sequenced in a study of cytomegalovirus exposure and HLA in healthy donors. The protocol was immunoSEQ multiplex PCR, while the TCRdb copy is restricted to in-frame clones and leaves out a portion. Of 100,000 or so clones listed, 87% are singletons. The sample comprised PBMCs. The source of these receptors is a woman in her thirties in good health and CMV-seronegative. CDR3s include the opening cysteine and the closing phenylalanine or tryptophan. The D gene is left open where the match is weak. Some rows have no size entry. The others give once, few or many, or a class for an expanded clone.

J gene	D gene	clone size	V gene	CDR3 DNA	CDR3 protein
TRBJ2-1	TRBD2	NA	TRBV5-1	TGCGCCAGCAAACCCAGCGGGGAGATGTACAATGAGCAGTTCTTC	CASKPSGEMYNEQFF
TRBJ1-5	TRBD1	NA	TRBV7-6	TGTGCCAGCAGCCCGACAGGGAACCAGCCCCAGCATTTT	CASSPTGNQPQHF
TRBJ2-1	NA	NA	TRBV20-1	TGCAGTGCTAAGCGAGGGGAGCAGTTCTTC	CSAKRGEQFF
TRBJ2-1	NA	NA	TRBV27	TGTGCCAGCAGTTCCCCATACGGGAGCTCCTACAATGAGCAGTTCTTC	CASSSPYGSSYNEQFF
TRBJ1-6	TRBD1	NA	TRBV4-2	TGTGCCAGCAGCCAAGACCCTGGCTCTACAGGGGTAAGATCACCCCTCCACTTT	CASSQDPGSTGVRSPLHF
TRBJ1-5	NA	NA	TRBV19	TGTGCCAGTAAAGCCAGGGATGACAATCAGCCCCAGCATTTT	CASKARDDNQPQHF
TRBJ2-3	TRBD1	NA	TRBV7-3	TGTGCCAGCAGACAGGGGTCCACAGATACGCAGTATTTT	CASRQGSTDTQYF
TRBJ2-7	TRBD1	many	TRBV27	TGTGCCAGCAGCGACGGACAGGCCTACGAGCAGTACTTC	CASSDGQAYEQYF
TRBJ1-3	NA	NA	TRBV6-6	TGTGCCAGCACAACCTCAGGGAATGGAAACACCATATATTTT	CASTTSGNGNTIYF
TRBJ2-7	NA	NA	TRBV19	TGTGCCAGTAGTGGGAGAAGAGCCTACGAGCAGTACTTC	CASSGRRAYEQYF
TRBJ1-2	NA	NA	TRBV6-6	TGTGCCAGCACCGCGACAGGCTATGGCTACACCTTC	CASTATGYGYTF
TRBJ1-4	TRBD1	NA	TRBV27	TGTGCCAGCAGTACACGGACAGGGCGCGCTCCAAAACTGTTTTTT	CASSTRTGRAPKLFF
TRBJ1-2	NA	NA	TRBV5-1	TGCGCCAGCAGCTTCAGACGGGATTATGGCTACACCTTC	CASSFRRDYGYTF
TRBJ2-5	TRBD1	NA	TRBV6-6	TGTGCCAGCAGTTACGTCAGGGGGCAAGGGACCCAGTACTTC	CASSYVRGQGTQYF
TRBJ1-2	TRBD1	few	TRBV6-1	TGTGCCAGCAGGAAACAGGGGGCTTATGGCTACACCTTC	CASRKQGAYGYTF
TRBJ2-7	TRBD1	few	TRBV28	TGTGCCAGCAGTCCAACAGGGGGCCTCTACGAGCAGTACTTC	CASSPTGGLYEQYF
TRBJ1-1	TRBD1	NA	TRBV10-3	TGTGCCATCACGGTAGGGGGCGAGGGCACTGAAGCTTTCTTT	CAITVGGEGTEAFF
TRBJ2-1	TRBD2	NA	TRBV27	TGTGCCAGCAGTTTCCCCCCGGGACTAGCGCCCAATGAGCAGTTCTTC	CASSFPPGLAPNEQFF
TRBJ2-7	NA	once	TRBV7-9	TGTGCCAGCAGCCCCAGTCCCTACGAGCAGTACTTC	CASSPSPYEQYF
TRBJ2-1	NA	NA	TRBV5-1	TGCGCCAGCAGCTTGTTGGGGGGCTCCTACAATGAGCAGTTCTTC	CASSLLGGSYNEQFF
TRBJ1-1	TRBD1	NA	TRBV7-9	TGTGCCAGCAGCCACGACAGGGGAAGGGGCACTGAAGCTTTCTTT	CASSHDRGRGTEAFF
TRBJ2-7	TRBD2	once	TRBV7-8	TGTGCCAGCAGCCCTCTAGCGGGGGGGCCGTCGACCGAGCAGTACTTC	CASSPLAGGPSTEQYF
TRBJ2-1	TRBD1	NA	TRBV2	TGTGCCAGCAGTTCTTTAGGACAGGGATTTTCCGACAATGAGCAGTTCTTC	CASSSLGQGFSDNEQFF
TRBJ2-3	NA	few	TRBV5-6	TGTGCCAGCAGCTTTGGGCCGTTCAGCACAGATACGCAGTATTTT	CASSFGPFSTDTQYF
TRBJ2-1	TRBD1	NA	TRBV5-1	TGCGCCAGCAGCCCCCAGACAGGGAACGAGCAGTTCTTC	CASSPQTGNEQFF
TRBJ2-3	TRBD2	NA	TRBV4-2	TGTGCCAGCAGCCAAGATCTAGCGGGGGGCACAGATACGCAGTATTTT	CASSQDLAGGTDTQYF
TRBJ2-5	NA	NA	TRBV27	TGTGCCAGCAGCCTGAGAGGGCAAGAGACCCAGTACTTC	CASSLRGQETQYF
TRBJ2-1	TRBD2	NA	TRBV4-1	TGCGCCAGCAGCCAAGTAGTGTCAGGAGCGGGGTGGCTCTTC	CASSQVVSGAGWLF
TRBJ2-7	TRBD1	NA	TRBV6-5	TGTGCCAGCAGTTATACCCACAGGGGCGAGCAGTACTTC	CASSYTHRGEQYF
TRBJ1-2	TRBD1	once	TRBV9	TGTGCCAGCAGCTTTCAGGGGGACTATGGCTACACCTTC	CASSFQGDYGYTF
TRBJ1-6	NA	few	TRBV11-2	TGTGCCAGCAGGATTGCCACAGGGCCCAATTCACCCCTCCACTTT	CASRIATGPNSPLHF
TRBJ1-1	NA	NA	TRBV7-6	TGTGCCAGCAGCTCCGGGGTCGGGCTGAACACTGAAGCTTTCTTT	CASSSGVGLNTEAFF